These 32 T cell receptor beta chains were sequenced from one sample in a study of cytomegalovirus exposure and HLA in healthy donors. The PCR used 60 Vbeta and 13 Jbeta primers. Some clones are missing from TCRdb's copy, which holds only in-frame ones; the method was immunoSEQ multiplex PCR. The table lists around 130,000 clones. The sequenced material came from PBMCs. These receptors came from a woman aged 40 to 49 in good health and CMV-seronegative.

This chain joins TRBV7-6 and TRBJ1-1; 7 positions agree with TRBD1. The germline gives CDR1 SGHVS, CDR2 FNYEAQ. This CDR3 spans 17 amino acids. V dropped 0 bases and J dropped 4; count of bases not matched to a gene: 11. The CDR3: CASSLALFRQGFTEAFF. The CDR3 DNA is TGTGCCAGCAGCTTAGCCCTTTTTCGACAGGGTTTCACTGAAGCTTTCTTT.

The chain has TRBV19 and TRBJ1-1; D not resolved. The length of the CDR3 is 13 residues. Germline assignment: CDR1 LNHDA and CDR2 SQIVND (reference sequence). V was shortened by 10 bases and J by 0 bases, with 12 bases between the two germline ends. CDR3 region: CATQSVLNTEAFF. In nucleotides, the CDR3 is TGTGCCACCCAGAGCGTCCTGAACACTGAAGCTTTCTTT.

CDR3 protein: CASSEGQDKSTQYF. CDR3 nucleotide sequence: TGTGCCAGCAGCGAGGGACAAGATAAAAGTACCCAGTACTTC. V gene TRBV9 combines with J gene TRBJ2-5, with D possibly being TRBD1 (6 bases). The CDR3 runs to 14 residues. CDR1 is SGDLS and CDR2 is YYNGEE in the germline V gene. V was clipped by 3 bases and J by 8 bases, with 17 bases between them.

CDR3 nucleotides: TGTGCCATCAGAAACGACAGGGGGATCAATCAGCCCCAGCATTTT. This codes for CAIRNDRGINQPQHF. The chain carries TRBV10-3 and TRBJ1-5, with 9 bases that match TRBD1. The CDR3 runs to 15 residues. The V gene end was trimmed by 6 bases and the J gene end by 3 bases; junction bases not matched to a gene: 6. Germline V gene sequence: CDR1 ENHRY, CDR2 SYGVKD.

The chain is built from TRBV19 and TRBJ1-1; D gene unclear. The germline gives CDR1 LNHDA, CDR2 SQIVND (reference sequence). CDR3 size: 14 residues. V was cut by 3 bases and J by 2 bases, with 10 bases left in between. The CDR3 region is CASSINSGNTEAFF. CDR3 sequence (DNA): TGTGCCAGTAGTATCAACTCAGGAAACACTGAAGCTTTCTTT.

The chain employs TRBV7-2 and TRBJ1-5; D call uncertain. This CDR3 is built from 16 residues. From germline, CDR1 is SGHTA and CDR2 FQGNSA. V dropped 5 bases and J dropped 1 base, with 15 bases sitting between them. The CDR3 reads CASSATSSASNQPQHF. The CDR3 bases are TGTGCCAGCAGCGCTACATCGAGCGCGAGCAATCAGCCCCAGCATTTT.

J is TRBJ1-1 and V is TRBV19; perhaps TRBD1 as D (6 bases). CDR1 LNHDA and CDR2 SQIVND come from the germline V gene (reference sequence). This CDR3 is 15 amino acids long. V dropped 2 bases and J dropped 6 bases, with 16 bases sitting between them. In DNA form, the CDR3 reads TGTGCCAGTAGTATATCAGGGGCCCTTGGTGCTGAAGCTTTCTTT. Amino acid sequence: CASSISGALGAEAFF.

The chain has TRBV5-4 and TRBJ1-1, with TRBD1 identical over 10 bases. Germline CDR1 is SGHNT and CDR2 is YYREEE (reference sequence). The CDR3 has 15 residues. Trimming cost V 5 bases and J 0 bases; bases outside gene matches: 4. CDR3 sequence reads: CASRLDRGLNTEAFF. CDR3 bases: TGTGCCAGCAGGCTGGACAGGGGGTTGAACACTGAAGCTTTCTTT.

The CDR3 coding sequence is TGTGCCAGCAGAGGAGGATATCAGGGGGAAAAACTGTTTTTT. It encodes CASRGGYQGEKLFF. This rearrangement joins TRBV6-1 to TRBJ1-4; possible D gene TRBD1, 6 bases. Trimming stripped 6 bases from V and 8 bases from J, with 16 bases between. The germline CDR1 and CDR2 sequences are MNHNS and SASEGT. This CDR3 spans 14 amino acids.

The V gene is TRBV13, the J gene TRBJ2-5, with 7 bases that match TRBD2. The ends lost 3 bases at V and 2 bases at J; junction bases unmatched: 12. The CDR3 spans 17 residues. The germline CDR1 and CDR2 sequences are PRHDT and FYEKMQ (reference sequence). CDR3 sequence (DNA): TGTGCCAGCAGCTTGAGGTGGGGGGGAGGGCTTCAAGAGACCCAGTACTTC. Translation gives CASSLRWGGGLQETQYF.

The chain is built from TRBV2 and TRBJ1-1; D remains unclear. The CDR3 contains 11 residues. Germline CDR1 is SNHLY and CDR2 is FYNNEI. Trimming removed 7 bases from V and 11 bases from J, with 14 bases in between. The CDR3 protein is CASMGRAGAFF. CDR3 nucleotide sequence: TGTGCCAGCATGGGTCGGGCGGGGGCTTTCTTT.

This sequence joins TRBV19 and TRBJ1-6; no firm D call. Deletions cut 3 bases from V and 6 bases from J, with 12 bases between. From germline, CDR1 is LNHDA and CDR2 SQIVND (reference sequence). The CDR3 is 15 amino acids. In nucleotides, the CDR3 is TGTGCCAGTAGTATGTTCGCACAAACTAATTCACCCCTCCACTTT. Protein product: CASSMFAQTNSPLHF.

The chain combines TRBV28 with TRBJ1-5; D unclear. Germline lookup yields CDR1 MDHEN and CDR2 SYDVKM. The V and J ends lost 4 bases and 5 bases respectively, with 12 bases between them. The CDR3 length is 14 residues. CDR3 sequence: CASSSLPGDQPQHF. In DNA form, the CDR3 reads TGTGCCAGCAGTTCCCTCCCCGGGGATCAGCCCCAGCATTTT.

This chain uses TRBV11-1 with TRBJ1-1; 7 bases agree with TRBD1. CDR1 and CDR2 from the germline V gene are SGHAT and FQDESV (reference sequence). The CDR3 sequence is 16 residues long. J gave up 5 bases and V 4 bases, and 13 bases lay outside the gene matches. The CDR3 loop reads CASSSDRTGLRTEAFF. CDR3 nucleotides: TGTGCCAGCAGCTCGGATCGGACAGGCTTGAGGACTGAAGCTTTCTTT.

The V call is TRBV10-2, the J call TRBJ2-3, with TRBD2 matching over 9 bases. Germline CDR1 and CDR2: WSHSY and SAAADI. The trim removed 0 bases at V and 1 base at J, leaving 2 bases unmatched. This CDR3 spans 16 amino acids. The CDR3 sequence is CASSESKRGGTDTQYF. CDR3 sequence (DNA): TGCGCCAGCAGTGAGTCGAAGCGGGGGGGCACAGATACGCAGTATTTT.

This chain connects TRBV27 to TRBJ2-4; perhaps TRBD1 as D (5 bases). Trimming stripped 2 bases from V and 10 bases from J, with 12 bases between. This CDR3 has 13 amino acids. CDR1 is MNHEY and CDR2 is SMNVEV in the germline V gene (reference sequence). The CDR3 loop reads CASSLGAGLIQYF. The CDR3 nucleotides read TGTGCCAGCAGTTTAGGGGCAGGTCTTATTCAGTACTTC.

The V and J genes are TRBV7-2 and TRBJ2-5; tentative D call: TRBD1 (5 bases). Germline CDR1 SGHTA, CDR2 FQGNSA. The CDR3 extends over 13 amino acids. V shed 5 bases and J shed 3 bases, with 10 bases lying between them. CDR3 sequence (DNA): TGTGCCAGCAGCCCACAGGCTAAAGAGACCCAGTACTTC. Its protein product is CASSPQAKETQYF.

J is TRBJ2-3 and V is TRBV15, with 10 positions matching TRBD2. The germline CDR1 and CDR2 sequences are LNHNV and YYDKDF (reference sequence). Unmatched junction bases numbered 15, after V lost 5 bases and J lost 1 base. The CDR3 consists of 19 residues. CDR3 nucleotides: TGTGCCACCAGCCCGAGTCGACTAGCGGGTCGGACCCGCACAGATACGCAGTATTTT. Protein: CATSPSRLAGRTRTDTQYF.

V and J are TRBV27 and TRBJ2-2; TRBD1 matches at 7 bases. From germline, CDR1 is MNHEY and CDR2 SMNVEV (reference sequence). Unmatched junction bases numbered 6, after V lost 6 bases and J lost 2 bases. CDR3 length: 15 residues. DNA for the CDR3: TGTGCCAGCAGGACAGGGATCGTAAACACCGGGGAGCTGTTTTTT. It specifies CASRTGIVNTGELFF.

The V gene is TRBV6-4, the J gene TRBJ2-2, with D uncertain. This CDR3 comprises 13 residues. CDR1 and CDR2 (germline): MRHNA, SNTAGT. The ends were cut back, 3 bases at V and 3 bases at J, with 5 bases in the middle. For the CDR3, the DNA is TGTGCCAGCAGTGAGAGTGACACCGGGGAGCTGTTTTTT. Protein: CASSESDTGELFF.

The J gene is TRBJ1-2, the V gene TRBV5-1; weak D call: TRBD1 (6 bases). The germline V gene has CDR1 SGHRS and CDR2 YFSETQ. V gave up 0 bases and J gave up 7 bases, with 13 bases separating them. This CDR3 is built from 14 residues. CDR3 nucleotides: TGCGCCAGCAGCTTGGACAGGGCGATCTCTGGCTACACCTTC. This translates into CASSLDRAISGYTF.

J is TRBJ2-1 and V is TRBV7-2; 7 bases are a match to TRBD2. The CDR3 length is 16 residues. In germline, CDR1 is SGHTA, CDR2 FQGNSA. J lost 7 bases, V lost 5 bases, and 14 bases had no gene match. The CDR3 DNA sequence: TGTGCCAGCAGCCCACGGTCTCGAGGCGGGGGTAATGAGCAGTTCTTC. It yields the protein CASSPRSRGGGNEQFF.

The gene calls are TRBV7-2 and TRBJ1-1, with 8 nucleotides matching TRBD1. The CDR3 covers 16 residues. Germline CDR1 and CDR2: SGHTA and FQGNSA. V trimming: 1 base; J trimming: 1 base; junction bases outside the gene matches: 5. The CDR3 protein is CASSLVGGQANTEAFF. The CDR3 DNA follows: TGTGCCAGCAGCTTAGTGGGGGGACAGGCGAACACTGAAGCTTTCTTT.

This chain uses TRBV6-6 with TRBJ1-1; D remains ambiguous. CDR1 is MNHNY, CDR2 SVGAGI, per germline (reference sequence). CDR3 length: 10 residues. V was pared by 8 bases and J by 10 bases, with 11 bases between. CDR3: CASGSAGAFF. For the CDR3, the DNA is TGTGCCAGCGGTAGCGCCGGAGCTTTCTTT.

This rearrangement joins TRBV4-1 to TRBJ1-5; tentatively, D is TRBD1 (6 bases). The V gene's germline CDR1 is MGHRA and CDR2 YSYEKL. This CDR3 has 18 amino acids. Deletions cut 5 bases from V and 0 bases from J, with 20 bases between. CDR3 region: CASSFRDPGESSNQPQHF. The CDR3, as DNA: TGCGCCAGCAGCTTCCGGGACCCAGGGGAAAGTAGCAATCAGCCCCAGCATTTT.

The chain couples TRBV4-3 to TRBJ2-2; tentative D call: TRBD1 (8 bases). The CDR3 sequence is 16 residues long. Per germline, CDR1 LGHNA and CDR2 YSLEER. Trimming removed 3 bases from V and 4 bases from J, with 15 bases in between. CDR3 nucleotides: TGCGCCAGCAGCCATATACAGGGGGGGGGCACCGGGGAGCTGTTTTTT. Translation: CASSHIQGGGTGELFF.

The J gene is TRBJ2-1, the V gene TRBV12-1; the table's TRBD1 call for D was not verified on the DNA. TRBV12-1 is a known pseudogene. The CDR3 has 13 amino acids. CDR3 sequence: CASRDRGTNEQFF. In DNA form, the CDR3 reads TGTGCCAGCCGGGACAGGGGAACTAATGAGCAGTTCTTC.

The chain combines TRBV5-1 with TRBJ1-1, with 9 bases lining up with TRBD1. Unmatched junction bases numbered 4, after V lost 4 bases and J lost 9 bases. Germline lookup yields CDR1 SGHRS and CDR2 YFSETQ. The CDR3 has 12 residues. The CDR3 loop is CASSKDRGQAFF. CDR3 nucleotide sequence: TGCGCCAGCAGCAAGGACAGGGGACAAGCTTTCTTT.

This sequence joins TRBV6-1 and TRBJ2-5; 7 bases line up with TRBD1. V lost 2 bases and J lost 5; bases outside the gene matches: 2. CDR1 is MNHNS, CDR2 SASEGT, per germline. The CDR3 length is 13 residues. In nucleotides, the CDR3 is TGTGCCAGCAGTGAATACAGGGGTGAGACCCAGTACTTC. Its protein product is CASSEYRGETQYF.

The CDR3 here is CASSVRGERRLTDTQYF. The CDR3 DNA sequence: TGTGCCAGCAGCGTACGCGGAGAGCGGAGACTCACAGATACGCAGTATTTT. The chain links TRBV7-8 to TRBJ2-3; D is perhaps TRBD2 (5 bases). Germline V gene sequence: CDR1 SGHVS, CDR2 FQNEAQ. The CDR3 has 17 amino acids. The V end was cut by 5 bases, the J end by 2 bases, with 20 bases between. The complete variable domain, with remaining parts taken from reference TRBV7-8 and TRBJ2-3, reads GAGVSQSPRYKVAKRGQDVALRCDPISGHVSLFWYQQALGQGPEFLTYFQNEAQLDKSGLPSDRFFAERPEGSVSTLKIQRTQQEDSAVYLCASSVRGERRLTDTQYFGPGTRLTVL.

The chain combines TRBV29-1 with TRBJ1-1; D gene uncertain. The CDR3 covers 10 residues. Trimming stripped 7 bases from V and 7 bases from J, with 10 bases between. CDR1 is SQVTM, CDR2 ANQGSEA, per germline. DNA for the CDR3: TGCAGCGCAGAGCGAAATGAAGCTTTCTTT. It specifies CSAERNEAFF.

The rearrangement joins TRBV19 to TRBJ1-4; 8 bases map to TRBD1. This CDR3 comprises 15 residues. Losses at the gene ends were 4 bases for V and 7 bases for J; bases not matched to a gene: 8. Germline CDR1 and CDR2: LNHDA and SQIVND (reference sequence). CDR3 region: CASSTSGTGGEKLFF. Here the CDR3 DNA reads TGTGCCAGTAGTACTTCCGGGACAGGTGGTGAAAAACTGTTTTTT.